These 23 T cell receptor beta chains share one sample of origin, sequenced in a study of blood T cell repertoires in COVID-19. The protocol was immunoSEQ multiplex PCR, while the TCRdb copy is restricted to in-frame clones and leaves out a portion. The repertoire holds a few hundred thousand clones, with around 84% as singletons. Sample: peripheral blood. These receptors all come from a man in his fifties or sixties who had recovered from COVID-19.

This chain connects TRBV9 to TRBJ2-7; 10 bases are a match to TRBD2. CDR3 length: 15 residues. J lost 4 bases, V lost 0 bases, and 4 bases had no gene match. Germline CDR1 and CDR2: SGDLS and YYNGEE. CDR3 residues: CASSVGAGGPYEQYF. CDR3 nucleotides: TGTGCCAGCAGCGTAGGAGCGGGAGGGCCTTACGAGCAGTACTTC.

This rearrangement joins TRBV9 to TRBJ2-1, with D possibly being TRBD2 (5 bases). V was pared by 3 bases and J by 1 base, with 11 bases between. Germline CDR1 is SGDLS and CDR2 is YYNGEE. CDR3 size: 15 residues. CDR3 sequence reads: CASSASGSSYNEQFF. CDR3 nucleotide sequence: TGTGCCAGCAGCGCAAGCGGAAGTTCCTACAATGAGCAGTTCTTC.

This clone was detected only once. The CDR3 region has the DNA TGTGCCAGCTCACCGCCTGGCCGACTAGCGGGAGACTACGAGCAGTACTTC. Its protein product is CASSPPGRLAGDYEQYF. This chain connects TRBV18 to TRBJ2-7, with TRBD2 matching 12 bases. Germline assignment: CDR1 KGHSH and CDR2 LQKENI. J gave up 3 bases and V 3 bases, and 9 bases lay outside the gene matches. This CDR3 has 17 amino acids.

This chain uses TRBV28 with TRBJ1-4; the D gene is possibly TRBD1 (5 bases). V lost 3 bases to trimming and J lost 7 bases, with 18 bases between them. This CDR3 comprises 16 residues. Germline V gives CDR1 MDHEN, CDR2 SYDVKM. CDR3 residues: CASSLPQGFGREKLFF. The CDR3 coding sequence is TGTGCCAGCAGTTTGCCTCAGGGCTTCGGTCGTGAAAAACTGTTTTTT.

This chain links TRBV2 with TRBJ1-2; D remains ambiguous. Germline CDR1 SNHLY, CDR2 FYNNEI. The V end lost 7 bases, the J end lost 6 bases, and 15 bases lay between the germline ends. The CDR3 extends over 13 amino acids. The CDR3 sequence: CASTSREYHGYTF. CDR3 in DNA: TGTGCCAGCACTTCCCGGGAATACCATGGCTACACCTTC.

V is TRBV28 and J is TRBJ2-1, with a possible D match to TRBD2 (6 bases). Trimming stripped 5 bases from V and 7 bases from J, with 21 bases between. The CDR3 extends over 16 amino acids. The germline V gene encodes CDR1 MDHEN and CDR2 SYDVKM. As DNA, the CDR3 is TGTGCCAGCAGTCTCCCCTTAGCGGTTAGGAGGAATGAGCAGTTCTTC. This sequence encodes CASSLPLAVRRNEQFF. Supplemented by reference TRBV28 and TRBJ2-1, the full variable domain reads DVKVTQSSRYLVKRTGEKVFLECVQDMDHENMFWYRQDPGLGLRLIYFSYDVKMKEKGDIPEGYSVSREKKERFSLILESASTNQTSMYLCASSLPLAVRRNEQFFGPGTRLTVL.

The chain combines TRBV6-6 with TRBJ2-3; 12 bases match TRBD2. The CDR3 has 18 residues. Germline CDR1 and CDR2: MNHNY and SVGAGI (reference sequence). Losses at the gene ends were 5 bases for V and 3 bases for J; bases not matched to a gene: 12. CDR3 DNA: TGTGCCAGCAGTCACCGGACTAGCGGGACCAGGAGGACAGATACGCAGTATTTT. As protein: CASSHRTSGTRRTDTQYF.

The chain recombines TRBV6-5 with TRBJ2-7; TRBD2 matches at 9 bases. The CDR3 totals 15 residues. The ends lost 5 bases at V and 0 bases at J; junction bases unmatched: 5. Germline values: CDR1 MNHEY, CDR2 SVGAGI. The CDR3 spells CASSRTSVPSYEQYF. The DNA of the CDR3 is TGTGCCAGCAGTAGGACTAGCGTACCCTCCTACGAGCAGTACTTC.

This clone appeared once. The chain recombines TRBV29-1 with TRBJ2-7; maybe TRBD1 (6 bases). From germline, CDR1 is SQVTM and CDR2 ANQGSEA. Trimming took 4 bases from V and 4 from J, leaving 14 bases between them. The CDR3 spans 13 residues. CDR3 residues: CSVATGSRYEQYF. The CDR3 nucleotides are TGCAGCGTTGCGACAGGTTCCCGGTACGAGCAGTACTTC.

V usage is TRBV19 and J usage is TRBJ2-1, with TRBD2 matching 14 bases. The germline gives CDR1 LNHDA, CDR2 SQIVND (reference sequence). J lost 8 bases, V lost 1 base, and 10 bases had no gene match. This CDR3 region has 18 residues. CDR3 sequence: CASSIVPRTSGRSYEQFF. CDR3 bases: TGTGCCAGTAGTATAGTACCCCGGACTAGCGGGAGGTCCTATGAGCAGTTCTTC.

In this sample, this clone turned up once. V is TRBV19 and J is TRBJ2-3, with 8 bases identical to TRBD2. Germline loops: CDR1 LNHDA, CDR2 SQIVND (reference sequence). The CDR3 consists of 12 residues. With V trimmed by 6 bases and J by 6 bases, 2 bases remained unmatched. The CDR3 bases are TGTGCCAGTAGGGGACTAGGGGATACGCAGTATTTT. Translation gives CASRGLGDTQYF.

V is TRBV9 and J is TRBJ1-5, with TRBD1 identical over 7 bases. CDR1 is SGDLS and CDR2 is YYNGEE in the germline V gene. This CDR3 region has 17 residues. V was clipped by 2 bases and J by 2 bases; unmatched bases: 10. The chain's CDR3 is CASSVPRGALGNQPQHF. The CDR3 nucleotides read TGTGCCAGCAGCGTCCCCAGGGGGGCCCTGGGCAATCAGCCCCAGCATTTT.

The chain joins TRBV9 to TRBJ2-3; D ambiguous. CDR3 length equals 12 residues. CDR1 and CDR2 (germline): SGDLS, YYNGEE. The V end lost 2 bases, the J end lost 2 bases, and 3 bases lay between the germline ends. The CDR3, as DNA: TGTGCCAGCAGCGTCTACACAGATACGCAGTATTTT. This codes for CASSVYTDTQYF.

The genes are TRBV24-1 and TRBJ1-1; D not resolved. The CDR3 has 13 residues. Germline-derived CDR1 and CDR2 are KGHDR and SFDVKD. V was shortened by 6 bases and J by 1 base, with 8 bases between the two germline ends. The CDR3 here is CATSPTGNTEAFF. CDR3 in DNA: TGTGCCACCAGTCCTACTGGGAACACTGAAGCTTTCTTT.

The gene calls are TRBV2 and TRBJ1-6, with D possibly matching TRBD1 (5 bases). V lost 6 bases, J lost 5 bases, and 11 bases lay in between. CDR3 length: 14 residues. Germline V gene lookup returns CDR1 SNHLY and CDR2 FYNNEI. CDR3 loop: CASRGGVNNSPLHF. DNA for the CDR3: TGTGCCAGCAGGGGGGGGGTTAATAATTCACCCCTCCACTTT.

The CDR3 sequence is CASSLGGAGQPQHF. The CDR3 DNA reads as TGTGCCAGCAGTTTAGGTGGGGCAGGGCAGCCCCAGCATTTT. The V and J genes are TRBV27 and TRBJ1-5; D possibly corresponds to TRBD1 (5 bases). Trimming cost V 2 bases and J 7 bases, with 12 bases left between them. CDR1 and CDR2 (germline): MNHEY, SMNVEV (reference sequence). The CDR3 runs to 14 residues.

The chain links TRBV18 to TRBJ1-1; the D is unclear. Germline loops: CDR1 KGHSH, CDR2 LQKENI. V was cut by 6 bases and J by 0 bases, with 11 bases left in between. The CDR3 length is 14 residues. This CDR3 is CASSPGMLNTEAFF. CDR3 sequence (DNA): TGTGCCAGCTCGCCGGGGATGTTGAACACTGAAGCTTTCTTT. Drawing the rest from reference TRBV18 and TRBJ1-1, the complete variable domain is NAGVMQNPRHLVRRRGQEARLRCSPMKGHSHVYWYRQLPEEGLKFMVYLQKENIIDESGMPKERFSAEFPKEGPSILRIQQVVRGDSAAYFCASSPGMLNTEAFFGQGTRLTVV.

In this sample, this clone turned up a few times. This chain connects TRBV6-5 to TRBJ2-1, with 11 positions matching TRBD2. V lost 7 bases and J lost 7; bases outside the gene matches: 9. The CDR3 consists of 15 residues. Germline V gives CDR1 MNHEY, CDR2 SVGAGI. The CDR3 region has the DNA TGTGCCAGCACCGAAGGGGCTAGCGGGAGGAATGAGCAGTTCTTC. Residues: CASTEGASGRNEQFF.

The chain combines TRBV27 with TRBJ2-5; the match to TRBD2 covers 10 bases. CDR3 length: 16 amino acids. The V segment lost 1 base and the J segment 1 base; nucleotides outside the gene matches: 3. Per the germline V gene, CDR1 is MNHEY and CDR2 is SMNVEV (reference sequence). The CDR3 sequence is CASSLFWTSGQETQYF. The CDR3 bases are TGTGCCAGCAGTTTATTTTGGACTAGCGGCCAAGAGACCCAGTACTTC.

This chain uses TRBV7-2 with TRBJ2-5, with TRBD2 matching 8 bases. The CDR3 is 15 amino acids. Germline CDR1 is SGHTA and CDR2 is FQGNSA. Losses at the gene ends were 1 base for V and 7 bases for J; bases not matched to a gene: 8. The CDR3 spells CASSLGSGRSVTQYF. The CDR3 nucleotides read TGTGCCAGCAGCTTAGGGAGCGGGAGATCTGTGACCCAGTACTTC.

The V call is TRBV7-8, the J call TRBJ2-5; weak D call: TRBD1 (5 bases). CDR1 is SGHVS, CDR2 FQNEAQ, per germline. V was cut by 3 bases and J by 5 bases, with 10 bases left in between. The CDR3 spans 13 residues. The DNA for the CDR3 is TGTGCCAGCAGCTTTGTCAGGGCGGAGACCCAGTACTTC. Translated, it gives CASSFVRAETQYF.

The V call is TRBV20-1, the J call TRBJ2-1; D gene ambiguous. Per germline, CDR1 DFQATT and CDR2 SNEGSKA (reference sequence). CDR3 length: 11 residues. V lost 5 bases to trimming and J lost 8 bases, with 10 bases between them. CDR3 DNA: TGCAGTGCTTCCCCCCGTCATGAGCAGTTCTTC. Protein product: CSASPRHEQFF.

This chain uses TRBV18 with TRBJ2-3; D call uncertain. Deletions cut 2 bases from V and 0 bases from J, with 9 bases between. CDR1 and CDR2 from the germline V gene are KGHSH and LQKENI. The CDR3 loop spans 15 amino acids. CDR3 bases: TGTGCCAGCTCACCAGACGGGTTCAGCACAGATACGCAGTATTTT. Its protein is CASSPDGFSTDTQYF.